The 30 T cell receptor beta chains below were found in one sample sequenced in a study of blood T cells in healthy people across ages. With a J-beta primer mix and a sample-barcoded 5' primer, a second PCR ran about 7 to 12 cycles. TCRdb re-called the 5' RACE reads through MiXCR, storing one row per CDR3 protein. The data show under 2 million distinct CDR3 sequences, roughly 32% seen once. Sequencing used blood. These receptor sequences come from a woman in her 30s in good health.

CDR3 in amino acids: CASSRPNTGDEQYF. DNA for the CDR3: TGTGCCAGCAGCCGCCCAAATACAGGGGACGAGCAGTACTTC. The J gene is TRBJ2-4, the V gene TRBV7-9; 7 bases match TRBD1. Gene TRBJ2-7 matches the end of the DNA better, so the J call may be wrong. The germline CDR1 and CDR2 sequences are SEHNR and FQNEAQ (reference sequence). The length of the CDR3 is 14 residues.

In this sample, this clonotype turned up a few times. This rearrangement joins TRBV29-1 to TRBJ1-2; tentative D call: TRBD1 (6 bases). Germline V gene lookup returns CDR1 SQVTM and CDR2 ANQGSEA. The CDR3 length is 12 residues. V was clipped by 3 bases and J by 8 bases, with 13 bases between them. The CDR3 spells CSVESPGGGYTF. For the CDR3, the DNA is TGCAGCGTTGAGTCGCCCGGGGGCGGCTACACCTTC. The full variable domain, its missing parts supplied by reference TRBV29-1 and TRBJ1-2, is SAVISQKPSRDICQRGTSLTIQCQVDSQVTMMFWYRQQPGQSLTLIATANQGSEATYESGFVIDKFPISRPNLTFSTLTVSNMSPEDSSIYLCSVESPGGGYTFGSGTRLTVV.

The V call is TRBV24-1, the J call TRBJ2-7; the match to TRBD1 covers 7 bases. Per germline, CDR1 KGHDR and CDR2 SFDVKD. The CDR3 covers 12 residues. Losses at the gene ends were 11 bases for V and 0 bases for J; bases not matched to a gene: 3. Here the CDR3 reads CAKDRCSYEQYF. CDR3 nucleotide sequence: TGTGCCAAGGACAGGTGCTCCTACGAGCAGTACTTC.

The V and J genes are TRBV6-4 and TRBJ2-2; 9 nucleotides line up with TRBD1. The CDR3 length is 15 residues. The V segment lost 4 bases and the J segment 6 bases; nucleotides outside the gene matches: 6. Per the germline V gene, CDR1 is MRHNA and CDR2 is SNTAGT. The CDR3 nucleotides read TGTGCCAGCAGTGGCACAGGGGGCGCGGCCGGGGAGCTGTTTTTT. This sequence encodes CASSGTGGAAGELFF.

The chain couples TRBV12-3 or TRBV12-4 to TRBJ2-7; D uncertain. This CDR3 spans 15 amino acids. The V end lost 1 base, the J end lost 0 bases, and 10 bases lay between the germline ends. CDR3 DNA: TGTGCCAGCAGTTTAGGGTGGTACAACTCCTACGAGCAGTACTTC. Residues: CASSLGWYNSYEQYF.

This clonotype was picked up a small number of times. The chain recombines TRBV20-1 with TRBJ1-2; D not certain. CDR1 DFQATT and CDR2 SNEGSKA come from the germline V gene (reference sequence). Trimming left V 5 bases short and J 2 bases short, with 15 bases between. This CDR3 is built from 14 residues. The CDR3 protein is CSALELDGNYGYTF. The CDR3 region has the DNA TGCAGTGCTCTCGAGCTAGACGGGAACTATGGCTACACCTTC.

This clonotype has just a few counts. V usage is TRBV29-1 and J usage is TRBJ1-2, with D possibly matching TRBD1 (5 bases). The V gene's germline CDR1 is SQVTM and CDR2 ANQGSEA. Trimming cost V 8 bases and J 2 bases, with 15 bases left between them. The CDR3 consists of 13 residues. The CDR3 reads CSFYSTANYGYTF. DNA for the CDR3: TGCAGCTTCTACTCGACAGCGAACTATGGCTACACCTTC.

J is TRBJ1-5 and V is TRBV20-1; maybe TRBD1 (6 bases). CDR1 DFQATT and CDR2 SNEGSKA come from the germline V gene (reference sequence). The CDR3 spans 15 residues. The V and J ends lost 3 bases and 9 bases respectively, with 21 bases between them. CDR3 DNA: TGCAGTGCTAGTCCCGGGGGCTGGAAAGTGACGCCCCAGCATTTT. Protein sequence: CSASPGGWKVTPQHF.

The V gene is TRBV5-1, the J gene TRBJ2-1, with 9 bases fitting TRBD2. The trim removed 3 bases at V and 6 bases at J, leaving 22 bases unmatched. The CDR3 contains 20 residues. Germline-derived CDR1 and CDR2 are SGHRS and YFSETQ. CDR3 DNA: TGCGCCAGCAGCTCAACCCTAGGGGCGCGGCGCGGGAGGGCCCTCAATGAGCAGTTCTTC. This sequence encodes CASSSTLGARRGRALNEQFF.

The chain recombines TRBV6-5 with TRBJ2-5, with TRBD1 matching over 9 bases. The J call is doubtful: the DNA matches TRBJ2-7 better. CDR1 and CDR2 (germline): MNHEY, SVGAGI. CDR3 length equals 13 residues. CDR3 nucleotide sequence: TGTGCCAGCAGTCGGGACAGGGATCGCGAGCAGTACTTC. Translated, it gives CASSRDRDREQYF.

This clonotype was seen repeatedly, ten times or more. The V call is TRBV29-1, the J call TRBJ1-2, with 7 bases identical to TRBD1. Germline V CDR1 and CDR2: SQVTM, ANQGSEA. This CDR3 has 12 residues. V shed 3 bases and J 10 bases; nucleotides not matched to a gene: 8. CDR3 in DNA: TGCAGCGTTGATACAGGGGTGTGGGACTACACCTTC. Translated: CSVDTGVWDYTF.

This clonotype was recorded only once. The V and J genes are TRBV20-1 and TRBJ1-4, with D perhaps TRBD1 (6 bases). Germline assignment: CDR1 DFQATT and CDR2 SNEGSKA (reference sequence). Trimming shortened V by 7 bases and J by 4 bases, and 22 bases separated the two germline ends. This CDR3 has 16 residues. CDR3 in DNA: TGCAGTGTTATGGGGGCTGGGGCGGGGGGTAATGAAAAACTGTTTTTT. This translates into CSVMGAGAGGNEKLFF.

The genes are TRBV7-9 and TRBJ2-5; the match to TRBD1 covers 9 bases. Unmatched junction bases numbered 8, after V lost 9 bases and J lost 3 bases. This CDR3 contains 14 residues. Germline lookup yields CDR1 SEHNR and CDR2 FQNEAQ (reference sequence). The CDR3 protein is CARTDWDREETQYF. The CDR3 nucleotides read TGTGCCAGAACCGACTGGGACAGGGAAGAGACCCAGTACTTC.

This clonotype was counted only a few times. V and J are TRBV20-1 and TRBJ1-2; unclear D gene. Trimming took off 3 bases at V and 3 bases at J, with 14 bases between the two ends. Per the germline V gene, CDR1 is DFQATT and CDR2 is SNEGSKA (reference sequence). This CDR3 has 14 amino acids. The DNA for the CDR3 is TGCAGTGCTAGCTACGGCGGCGTGGACTATGGCTACACCTTC. Translated: CSASYGGVDYGYTF.

Remarks on this clonotype: A clone one base away is much larger, so this may be a read error. The rearrangement uses TRBV20-1 and TRBJ2-7; D is unclear. The germline V gene has CDR1 DFQATT and CDR2 SNEGSKA (reference sequence). The CDR3 runs 14 residues. CDR3 coding DNA: TGCAGTGCTAGAGATTCCACAGTTTCCTACGAGCGGTACTTC. This encodes CSARDSTVSYERYF.

The V gene is TRBV27, the J gene TRBJ2-3; unclear D gene. The germline V gene encodes CDR1 MNHEY and CDR2 SMNVEV (reference sequence). The CDR3 is 12 residues long. V dropped 2 bases and J dropped 8 bases, with 8 bases sitting between them. In DNA form, the CDR3 reads TGTGCCAGCAGTTTAAGACCCGGTACGCAGTATTTT. Amino acid sequence: CASSLRPGTQYF.

The J gene is TRBJ2-1, the V gene TRBV7-9; D is perhaps TRBD2 (5 bases). Trimming took off 3 bases at V and 3 bases at J, with 12 bases between the two ends. CDR3 size: 15 residues. CDR1 is SEHNR, CDR2 FQNEAQ, per germline (reference sequence). The CDR3 here is CASSLSEEVYNEQFF. The DNA for the CDR3 is TGTGCCAGCAGCTTGTCCGAGGAGGTCTACAATGAGCAGTTCTTC.

Concerning this clonotype: One end of the junction is discordant with germline, which a read error may explain. This chain links TRBV10-3 with TRBJ1-2; D is ambiguous. The CDR3 is 12 residues long. Germline CDR1 and CDR2: ENHRY and SYGVKD. CDR3 residues: CAISETQLNDTF. As DNA, the CDR3 is TGCGCCATCAGTGAGACACAGTTGAATGACACCTTC.

This clonotype was counted a few times. The chain has TRBV7-9 and TRBJ2-5, with 9 bases matching TRBD2. The V segment lost 0 bases and the J segment 1 base; nucleotides outside the gene matches: 9. CDR3 length equals 18 residues. Germline V gives CDR1 SEHNR, CDR2 FQNEAQ (reference sequence). CDR3 coding DNA: TGTGCCAGCAGCTTAGCGCTCTTGGCTAGCGGGGCCCAAGAGACCCAGTACTTC. Residues: CASSLALLASGAQETQYF. Full variable domain (rest looked up from reference TRBV7-9 and TRBJ2-5): DTGVSQNPRHKITKRGQNVTFRCDPISEHNRLYWYRQTLGQGPEFLTYFQNEAQLEKSRLLSDRFSAERPKGSFSTLEIQRTEQGDSAMYLCASSLALLASGAQETQYFGPGTRLLVL.

The rearrangement links TRBV27 to TRBJ2-5; D is perhaps TRBD1 or TRBD2 (7 bases each). This CDR3 contains 16 residues. V was cut by 0 bases and J by 0 bases, with 11 bases left in between. Germline-derived CDR1 and CDR2 are MNHEY and SMNVEV (reference sequence). The CDR3 is CASSLSQGGHQETQYF. The CDR3 nucleotides read TGTGCCAGCAGTTTATCGCAGGGGGGGCACCAAGAGACCCAGTACTTC.

As regards this clonotype: The missing conserved phenylalanine or tryptophan at the end of this CDR3 makes a read error likely. V is TRBV5-6 and J is TRBJ2-5, with D possibly TRBD1 on 6 matching bases. Germline lookup yields CDR1 SGHDT and CDR2 YYEEEE. CDR3 length: 14 amino acids. V lost 4 bases, J lost 1 base, and 11 bases lay in between. The CDR3 is CASSTGTPQETQYL. The CDR3 nucleotides are TGTGCCAGCAGCACCGGGACACCCCAAGAGACCCAGTACCTC.

The chain joins TRBV7-9 to TRBJ2-5; TRBD1 agrees at 7 bases. V lost 4 bases to trimming and J lost 5 bases; unmatched junction nucleotides: 10. The CDR3 sequence is 15 residues long. CDR1 and CDR2 (germline): SEHNR, FQNEAQ (reference sequence). CDR3 nucleotides: TGTGCCAGCAGCTCCCAACAGGGGCCCCAGGAGACCCAGTACTTC. It yields the protein CASSSQQGPQETQYF. Filled out from reference TRBV7-9 and TRBJ2-5, the complete variable domain reads DTGVSQNPRHKITKRGQNVTFRCDPISEHNRLYWYRQTLGQGPEFLTYFQNEAQLEKSRLLSDRFSAERPKGSFSTLEIQRTEQGDSAMYLCASSSQQGPQETQYFGPGTRLLVL.

This clonotype has just a few counts. V gene TRBV3-1 combines with J gene TRBJ2-3; TRBD2 might be the D (6 bases). Germline values: CDR1 LGHDT, CDR2 YNNKEL (reference sequence). V was cut by 8 bases and J by 3 bases, with 18 bases left in between. This CDR3 comprises 15 residues. The DNA for the CDR3 is TGTGCCAGCTCGCCGACCGGGAGCGGTACAGATACGCAGTATTTT. It yields the protein CASSPTGSGTDTQYF.

The chain uses TRBV6-2 or TRBV6-3 and TRBJ1-5; 8 bases are shared with TRBD1. V shed 7 bases and J 0 bases; nucleotides not matched to a gene: 8. This CDR3 contains 16 residues. CDR1 is MNHEY, CDR2 SVGEGT, per germline. This CDR3 is CASNGQGAYSNQPQHF. The CDR3 DNA reads TGTGCCAGCAATGGACAGGGAGCCTATAGCAATCAGCCCCAGCATTTT.

The chain has TRBV5-1 and TRBJ2-1, with D possibly matching TRBD1 (6 bases). Germline-derived CDR1 and CDR2 are SGHRS and YFSETQ. The CDR3 has 15 residues. With 4 bases removed from V and 8 bases from J, the gap between germline ends came to 19 bases. In DNA, the CDR3 is TGCGCCAGCAGCCCCGCGTCAGGGGTGTTTCATGAGCAGTTCTTC. It specifies CASSPASGVFHEQFF.

The chain uses TRBV5-1 and TRBJ2-5; 7 nucleotides align to TRBD2. J gave up 4 bases and V 5 bases, and 8 bases lay outside the gene matches. Germline V gene lookup returns CDR1 SGHRS and CDR2 YFSETQ. CDR3 length equals 14 residues. The CDR3 DNA reads as TGCGCCAGCAGGTTATCTGCTAGCGGAGAGACCCAGTACTTC. Translation: CASRLSASGETQYF.

This chain links TRBV27 with TRBJ1-5; unclear D gene. The V gene's germline CDR1 is MNHEY and CDR2 SMNVEV (reference sequence). Trimming pared 5 bases from V and 2 bases from J, leaving 19 bases between. This CDR3 region has 17 residues. CDR3 sequence: CASSPRGGRGGNQPQHF. The CDR3 DNA follows: TGTGCCAGCAGTCCCCGAGGAGGGCGGGGAGGCAATCAGCCCCAGCATTTT.

This clonotype was seen a handful of times. The chain joins TRBV7-2 to TRBJ2-1, with TRBD1 matching 8 bases. Trimming removed 5 bases from V and 1 base from J; junction bases left unmatched: 7. The CDR3 loop spans 16 amino acids. Per germline, CDR1 SGHTA and CDR2 FQGNSA. The CDR3 DNA reads TGTGCCAGCAGCCATAGCAGGGGGCGATCCTACAATGAGCAGTTCTTC. Residues: CASSHSRGRSYNEQFF.

The CDR3 DNA follows: TGTGCCAGCTGGGTGGGCGGACTAGCAACGGATACGCAGTATTTT. This gives the protein CASWVGGLATDTQYF. The gene calls are TRBV2 and TRBJ2-3; 8 nucleotides match TRBD2. The CDR3 sequence is 15 residues long. The J segment lost 6 bases and the V segment lost 8 bases, leaving 13 bases of the junction unmatched. Per germline, CDR1 SNHLY and CDR2 FYNNEI.

The V and J genes are TRBV11-2 and TRBJ2-4; D might be TRBD1 (6 bases). Deletions cut 4 bases from V and 1 base from J, with 17 bases between. Germline V lookup: CDR1 SGHAT, CDR2 FQNNGV. CDR3 length: 17 residues. Written as DNA, the CDR3 is TGTGCCAGCAGCTCAATCCGGTGGGGGCGGGCCAAAAACATTCAGTACTTC. Translated, it gives CASSSIRWGRAKNIQYF.